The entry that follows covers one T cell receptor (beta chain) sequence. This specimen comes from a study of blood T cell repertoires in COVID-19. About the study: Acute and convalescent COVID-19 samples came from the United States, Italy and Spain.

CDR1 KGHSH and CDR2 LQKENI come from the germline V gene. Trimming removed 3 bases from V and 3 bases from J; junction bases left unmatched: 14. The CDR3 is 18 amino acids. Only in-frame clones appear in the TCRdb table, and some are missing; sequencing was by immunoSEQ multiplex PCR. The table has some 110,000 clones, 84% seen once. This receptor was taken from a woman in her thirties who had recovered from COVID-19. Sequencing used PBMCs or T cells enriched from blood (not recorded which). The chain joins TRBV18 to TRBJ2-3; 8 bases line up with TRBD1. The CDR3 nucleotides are TGTGCCAGCTCACCCCTTCCCGGGACAGGAGGGGATACAGATACGCAGTATTTT. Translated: CASSPLPGTGGDTDTQYF.